Each of the 7 T cell receptor beta chains below was sequenced from the same sample in a study of blood T cells in healthy people across ages. The use of a sample-barcoded 5' primer and a J-beta primer mix characterized a second PCR of roughly 6 to 11 cycles. Using its own MiXCR run on the 5' RACE reads, TCRdb lists one record per CDR3 protein. Counted here are 600,000 or so distinct CDR3 sequences, under 30% occurring once; the ten biggest clones make up 15% to 17%. Sequenced input: blood. The receptor source for this set is a woman of 80 years or more in good health.

V usage is TRBV20-1 and J usage is TRBJ2-5; TRBD1 might be the D (6 bases). V was pared by 6 bases and J by 7 bases, with 27 bases between. The CDR3 has 16 amino acids. Germline CDR1 is DFQATT and CDR2 is SNEGSKA (reference sequence). The CDR3 nucleotides read TGCAGTGCCCCAGGGGCAGGGACCGGCTTTGCAGGGACCCAGTACTTC. Protein product: CSAPGAGTGFAGTQYF.

This clonotype was detected ten times or more. The gene calls are TRBV7-7 and TRBJ2-5, with D possibly TRBD1 on 6 matching bases. Trimming took 5 bases from V and 2 from J, leaving 12 bases between them. Germline lookup yields CDR1 SSHAT and CDR2 FNYEAQ (reference sequence). The CDR3 consists of 14 residues. Here the CDR3 reads CASSLSTGQETQYF. The CDR3 DNA sequence: TGTGCCAGCAGCCTATCGACAGGACAAGAGACCCAGTACTTC.

This clonotype has at least ten counts. The rearrangement joins TRBV13 to TRBJ2-7; tentative D call: TRBD1 (6 bases). Trimming removed 6 bases at V and 2 bases at J, with 14 bases between. The CDR3 sequence is 14 residues long. Looked up from germline, CDR1 is PRHDT and CDR2 is FYEKMQ (reference sequence). Here the CDR3 DNA reads TGTGCCAGCAGGTCCACAGGGCCGGCCTACGAGCAGTACTTC. It yields the protein CASRSTGPAYEQYF.

V is TRBV20-1 and J is TRBJ1-1; D gene uncertain. Germline V lookup: CDR1 DFQATT, CDR2 SNEGSKA (reference sequence). The CDR3 contains 13 residues. The CDR3 sequence: CGQARLGRTEAFF. The CDR3 bases are TGCGGCCAAGCGAGATTGGGGAGGACTGAAGCTTTCTTT.

This clonotype was seen repeatedly, ten times or more. The chain carries TRBV7-9 and TRBJ2-1; 12 bases match TRBD1. The trim removed 5 bases at V and 10 bases at J, leaving 9 bases unmatched. The CDR3 loop spans 15 amino acids. From germline, CDR1 is SEHNR and CDR2 FQNEAQ (reference sequence). CDR3 protein: CASSGPGQGAGEQFF. The CDR3 DNA follows: TGTGCCAGCAGCGGACCGGGACAGGGGGCAGGGGAGCAGTTCTTC. The full variable domain, completed using reference TRBV7-9 and TRBJ2-1, is DTGVSQNPRHKITKRGQNVTFRCDPISEHNRLYWYRQTLGQGPEFLTYFQNEAQLEKSRLLSDRFSAERPKGSFSTLEIQRTEQGDSAMYLCASSGPGQGAGEQFFGPGTRLTVL.

Notes on this clonotype: This may arise from a read error, as a much more abundant clone is one base away. The chain links TRBV6-5 to TRBJ1-2; D perhaps matches TRBD1 (5 bases). Germline-derived CDR1 and CDR2 are MNHEY and SVGAGI. The CDR3 contains 14 residues. CDR3 protein: CASGYGGYNYGYTF. The CDR3 region has the DNA TGTGCCAGCGGTTACGGGGGGTATAACTATGGCTACACCTTC.

This clonotype appeared once. A clone one base away is much larger, so this may be a read error. The CDR3 region has the DNA TGTGCCAGCACCGACAGGAATAACTACAATGAGCAGTCCTTC. This codes for CASTDRNNYNEQSF. This chain connects TRBV6-5 to TRBJ2-1; D is perhaps TRBD1 (6 bases). This CDR3 has 14 amino acids. The germline gives CDR1 MNHEY, CDR2 SVGAGI.